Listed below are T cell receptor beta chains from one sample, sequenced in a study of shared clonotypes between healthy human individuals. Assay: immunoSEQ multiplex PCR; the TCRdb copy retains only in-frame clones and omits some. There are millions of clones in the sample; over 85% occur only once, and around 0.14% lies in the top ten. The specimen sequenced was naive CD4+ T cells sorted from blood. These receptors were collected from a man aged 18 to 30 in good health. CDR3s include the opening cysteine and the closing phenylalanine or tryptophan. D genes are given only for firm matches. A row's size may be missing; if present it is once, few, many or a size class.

CASSENAQGASWGYGYTF | TGTGCCAGCAGTGAGAATGCGCAGGGGGCGAGTTGGGGCTATGGCTACACCTTC | TRBV6-1 | TRBD1 | once | TRBJ1-2
CAWSPRRGELFF | TGTGCCTGGAGCCCTCGCCGCGGCGAGCTGTTTTTT | TRBV30 | - | - | TRBJ2-2
CASSVSTVATGELFF | TGTGCCAGCAGTGTGTCAACAGTAGCCACCGGGGAGCTGTTTTTT | TRBV6-1 | - | - | TRBJ2-2
CASNPGTGLNQPQHF | TGTGCCAGCAACCCCGGGACAGGGCTTAATCAGCCCCAGCATTTT | TRBV6-5 | TRBD1 | - | TRBJ1-5
CASSVQGDTGELFF | TGTGCCAGCAGCGTACAGGGGGACACCGGGGAGCTGTTTTTT | TRBV9 | TRBD1 | - | TRBJ2-2
CASKASTLVLF | TGTGCCAGCAAGGCCTCTACGTTAGTTTTGTTT | TRBV6-5 | - | - | TRBJ1-1
CASSFRGVASTDTQYF | TGTGCCAGCAGCTTCCGAGGGGTAGCGAGCACAGATACGCAGTATTTT | TRBV7-9 | - | - | TRBJ2-3
CASSLGEGQETQYF | TGTGCCAGCAGCTTGGGGGAGGGCCAAGAGACCCAGTACTTC | TRBV5-4 | TRBD2 | - | TRBJ2-5
CASSPRFTSGRSNEQFF | TGTGCCAGCAGCCCTCGATTTACTAGCGGGAGATCCAATGAGCAGTTCTTC | TRBV7-9 | TRBD2 | once | TRBJ2-1
CASSLWEGTPYTF | TGCGCCAGCAGCTTATGGGAGGGAACACCCTACACCTTC | TRBV5-1 | - | - | TRBJ1-2
CASSFTSGDSYEQYF | TGCGCCAGCAGCTTCACTAGCGGAGACTCCTACGAGCAGTACTTC | TRBV5-1 | TRBD2 | - | TRBJ2-7
CASSLGRQGAKNIQYF | TGTGCCAGCAGCTTGGGCCGCCAGGGGGCCAAAAACATTCAGTACTTC | TRBV5-6 | - | once | TRBJ2-4
CSVAGDSNQPQHF | TGCAGCGTTGCCGGAGATAGCAATCAGCCCCAGCATTTT | TRBV29-1 | - | few | TRBJ1-5
CASSGPEGPETQYF | TGTGCCAGCTCAGGGCCGGAGGGTCCGGAGACCCAGTACTTC | TRBV18 | - | - | TRBJ2-5
CASSEFSWGQETQYF | TGCGCCAGCAGTGAGTTCAGTTGGGGCCAAGAGACCCAGTACTTC | TRBV10-1 | - | - | TRBJ2-5
CASSLSVGEQFF | TGTGCCAGCAGCTTGTCTGTGGGTGAGCAGTTCTTC | TRBV6-6 | - | - | TRBJ2-1
CASSYYRGNYGYTF | TGCGCCAGCAGCTACTACAGGGGCAACTATGGCTACACCTTC | TRBV5-1 | TRBD1 | - | TRBJ1-2
CASRGGGTPEQFF | TGTGCCAGCAGGGGGGGCGGGACCCCGGAGCAGTTCTTC | TRBV6-5 | - | - | TRBJ2-1
CASSWEDGNSPLHF | TGTGCCAGCAGCTGGGAGGACGGGAATTCACCCCTCCACTTT | TRBV11-1 | - | - | TRBJ1-6
CASSLGGTYEQYF | TGCGCCAGCAGCTTGGGGGGGACCTACGAGCAGTACTTC | TRBV5-1 | - | - | TRBJ2-7
CASSYSSSVYYGYTF | TGTGCCAGCAGTTACTCGTCGTCAGTTTACTATGGCTACACCTTC | TRBV6-6 | - | - | TRBJ1-2
CASSPTGSDTGELFF | TGTGCCAGCAGCCCGACAGGGTCTGACACCGGGGAGCTGTTTTTT | TRBV25-1 | TRBD1 | - | TRBJ2-2
CASSSLAGGNYEQYF | TGTGCCAGCAGTTCACTAGCGGGAGGCAACTACGAGCAGTACTTC | TRBV27 | TRBD2 | - | TRBJ2-7
CARKLNGYTF | TGTGCCAGAAAATTGAATGGCTACACCTTC | TRBV9 | - | - | TRBJ1-2
CASSLNVRATNEKLFF | TGTGCCAGCAGCTTAAACGTCAGAGCAACTAATGAAAAACTGTTTTTT | TRBV7-2 | - | - | TRBJ1-4